The present T cell receptor (beta chain) was sequenced within a study of cytomegalovirus exposure and HLA in healthy donors. Notes on the study in general: Later examination showed HLA-associated TCR beta chains had greater clonal expansion than equally common others.

The CDR3 loop spans 14 amino acids. V gave up 9 bases and J gave up 4 bases; unmatched junction bases: 5. CDR1 is MDHEN and CDR2 is SYDVKM in the germline V gene. Comments on this clone: Its antigen is undetermined.

The PCR ran on 60 Vbeta and 13 Jbeta primers. Measured with immunoSEQ multiplex PCR; TCRdb has only the in-frame clones, and not every one. The data hold 210,000 or so clones, with under 90% observed a single time. This TCR was sampled from a human donor in good health. What was sequenced was PBMCs. The rearrangement joins TRBV28 to TRBJ2-2; 10 bases line up with TRBD1. CDR3 sequence (DNA): TGTGCCAGTGCGACAGGGGGCGTCACCGGGGAGCTGTTTTTT. Translated: CASATGGVTGELFF.